The 21 T cell receptor beta chains given below trace back to one sample, sequenced in a study of T cells in Graves' hyperthyroidism and ophthalmopathy. Template material for amplifying TCR beta CDR3 regions consisted of RNA transcripts. HTBI primers were the set used in a first-round RT-PCR of the TCR CDR3. TCRdb reprocessed the multiplex PCR reads via MiXCR and lists one record per CDR3 protein. The table includes 480,000 or so distinct CDR3 sequences, 40% to 50% detected once. The sequencing sample was made of peripheral blood or thyroid tissue (not recorded which). The source of these receptors is an adult woman with Graves' disease, either hyperthyroidism or ophthalmopathy (not recorded which).

The chain has TRBV12-5 and TRBJ1-2, with TRBD1 matching 9 bases. Germline CDR1 is LGHNT and CDR2 is FRNRAP. The junction had 8 bases not matched to a gene; V was cut back by 6 bases and J by 3 bases. The CDR3 has 15 residues. The CDR3 bases are TGTGCTAGTGGCCCGGGACAGGGCCCACACTATGGCTACACCTTC. Protein: CASGPGQGPHYGYTF. The full variable domain, in which reference TRBV12-5 and TRBJ1-2 provide the parts outside the CDR3, is DARVTQTPRHKVTEMGQEVTMRCQPILGHNTVFWYRQTMMQGLELLAYFRNRAPLDDSGMPKDRFSAEMPDATLATLKIQPSEPRDSAVYFCASGPGQGPHYGYTFGSGTRLTVV.

In this sample, this clonotype turned up a few times. This chain links TRBV28 with TRBJ1-6, with D possibly TRBD1 on 6 matching bases. Per germline, CDR1 MDHEN and CDR2 SYDVKM. Trimming took 1 base from V and 6 from J, leaving 10 bases between them. CDR3 length equals 15 residues. The CDR3 bases are TGTGCCAGCAGTTTATCGGGGGCCCCTAATTCACCCCTCCACTTT. Its translation is CASSLSGAPNSPLHF.

As to this clonotype: A much larger clone lies a single base off, so this may be a read error. The rearrangement uses TRBV5-1 and TRBJ2-5; D is uncertain. Germline CDR1 is SGHRS and CDR2 is YFSETQ. The CDR3 runs 15 residues. DNA for the CDR3: TGCGCCAGCAGCTTACGACTCCCTTACCAAGAGGCCCAGTACTTC. This sequence encodes CASSLRLPYQEAQYF.

This clonotype was seen repeatedly, ten times or more. The rearrangement uses TRBV4-1 and TRBJ2-7; no definite D call. The CDR3 has 12 residues. Germline lookup yields CDR1 MGHRA and CDR2 YSYEKL. Trimming left V 0 bases short and J 6 bases short, with 6 bases between. Written as DNA, the CDR3 is TGCGCCAGCAGCCAAGATTGGGGCGAGCAGTACTTC. This gives the protein CASSQDWGEQYF.

This clonotype appeared a single time. The germline gene is not matched at one end of the junction; a read error may be the cause. The V gene is TRBV7-2, the J gene TRBJ1-1; 9 bases map to TRBD1. The CDR3 runs to 14 residues. Germline V gives CDR1 SGHTA, CDR2 FQGNSA. For the CDR3, the DNA is TGTGCCAGCAACTTCGACAGGGGGAGCACTGAAGCTTCCTTT. It is translated as CASNFDRGSTEASF.

CDR3 sequence reads: CASSFLNQETQYF. CDR3 in DNA: TGTGCCAGCAGCTTCCTAAACCAAGAGACCCAGTACTTC. The rearrangement joins TRBV5-4 to TRBJ2-5; no clear D. This CDR3 region has 13 residues. Per germline, CDR1 SGHNT and CDR2 YYREEE (reference sequence). V dropped 2 bases and J dropped 0 bases, with 5 bases sitting between them.

This clonotype showed up just once. J is TRBJ1-2 and V is TRBV7-2, with 9 bases matching TRBD1. CDR3 size: 12 residues. Germline V gene lookup returns CDR1 SGHTA and CDR2 FQGNSA. The trim removed 5 bases at V and 13 bases at J, leaving 8 bases unmatched. The CDR3 loop reads CASSGTGMFLTF. The CDR3 DNA sequence: TGTGCCAGCAGCGGGACAGGGATGTTCCTCACCTTC.

This rearrangement joins TRBV29-1 to TRBJ2-2; either TRBD1 or TRBD2 may supply D (6 bases each). Trimming cost V 6 bases and J 6 bases, with 20 bases left between them. From germline, CDR1 is SQVTM and CDR2 ANQGSEA. The length of the CDR3 is 15 residues. CDR3 DNA: TGCAGCGTAGAGGAGGGCAGGGGTCGCGCCGGGGAGCTGTTTTTT. The encoded protein is CSVEEGRGRAGELFF.

The rearrangement joins TRBV12-3 or TRBV12-4 to TRBJ1-1; D gene ambiguous. This CDR3 is built from 15 residues. V was trimmed by 6 bases and J by 0 bases, leaving 14 bases between them. In DNA form, the CDR3 reads TGTGCCAGCAGCCTGGGGAGAGTCATGAACACTGAAGCTTTCTTT. It is translated as CASSLGRVMNTEAFF.

A remark on this clonotype: The conserved phenylalanine or tryptophan is not found at the CDR3 terminus, so this likely reflects a read error. It is unclear where the CDR3 begins or ends on the DNA, so no DNA is shown, and the CDR3 is as TCRdb lists it. The V gene is TRBV15, the J gene TRBJ1-3; TRBD1, as called in the table, went unchecked against the DNA. The CDR3 contains 10 residues when both ends are counted. Looked up from germline, CDR1 is LNHNV and CDR2 is YYDKDF (reference sequence). The CDR3 here is CATSRAGANT.

This chain joins TRBV2 and TRBJ1-2; unclear D gene. The CDR3 covers 13 residues. V lost 8 bases and J lost 6, with 16 bases in between. CDR1 and CDR2 (germline): SNHLY, FYNNEI. In DNA, the CDR3 is TGTGCCAGCGTTGTGGGAACTTCCCATGGCTACACCTTC. Protein: CASVVGTSHGYTF.

This clonotype came up many times. The chain uses TRBV7-2 and TRBJ2-5, with a weak D call TRBD1 (5 bases). Germline-derived CDR1 and CDR2 are SGHTA and FQGNSA. V dropped 2 bases and J dropped 5 bases, with 9 bases sitting between them. The CDR3 has 13 residues. CDR3 sequence reads: CASSLQGWETQYF. DNA for the CDR3: TGTGCCAGCAGCTTACAGGGCTGGGAGACCCAGTACTTC. The full variable domain, its missing parts supplied by reference TRBV7-2 and TRBJ2-5, is GAGVSQSPSNKVTEKGKDVELRCDPISGHTALYWYRQSLGQGLEFLIYFQGNSAPDKSGLPSDRFSAERTGGSVSTLTIQRTQQEDSAVYLCASSLQGWETQYFGPGTRLLVL.

Many counts were recorded for this clonotype. The chain employs TRBV11-2 and TRBJ2-6; D remains ambiguous. The V gene's germline CDR1 is SGHAT and CDR2 FQNNGV. Trimming left V 0 bases short and J 1 base short, with 7 bases between. The CDR3 length is 16 residues. The CDR3 loop reads CASSLDRVSGANVLTF. The CDR3 DNA is TGTGCCAGCAGCTTAGATCGAGTTTCTGGGGCCAACGTCCTGACTTTC.

The V gene is TRBV9, the J gene TRBJ1-4, with 10 nucleotides matching TRBD1. With V trimmed by 3 bases and J by 5 bases, 7 bases remained unmatched. CDR1 is SGDLS and CDR2 is YYNGEE in the germline V gene. This CDR3 region has 16 residues. The CDR3 loop reads CASSGPGTGDNEKLFF. The CDR3, as DNA: TGTGCCAGCAGCGGTCCCGGGACAGGGGACAATGAAAAACTGTTTTTT.

In regard to this clonotype: A much larger clone is a single base away; this may be a read error. The rearrangement links TRBV10-3 to TRBJ2-7; D perhaps matches TRBD2 (6 bases). The V gene lost 4 bases and the J gene lost 1 base, with 14 bases spanning the gap. Per germline, CDR1 ENHRY and CDR2 SYGVKD. This CDR3 contains 15 residues. The CDR3 spells CAISGGPGTSYEQYF. The CDR3 coding sequence is TGTGCCATCAGTGGGGGACCAGGGACTTCCTACGAGCAGTACTTC.

In this sample, this clonotype turned up many times. The chain joins TRBV20-1 to TRBJ1-3; TRBD1 is a possible D gene (6 bases). Germline V gene lookup returns CDR1 DFQATT and CDR2 SNEGSKA (reference sequence). V lost 5 bases and J 2 bases, leaving 13 bases between the germline ends. The length of the CDR3 is 14 residues. Here the CDR3 DNA reads TGCAGTGCTGGAAATCACAGGGCTGGAAACACCATATATTTT. Amino acid sequence: CSAGNHRAGNTIYF.

The V call is TRBV7-6, the J call TRBJ2-7, with 9 nucleotides matching TRBD1. This CDR3 has 16 residues. Germline CDR1 is SGHVS and CDR2 is FNYEAQ. The V gene end was trimmed by 1 base and the J gene end by 2 bases; junction bases not matched to a gene: 6. The CDR3: CASSLGTGQGTYEQYF. CDR3 DNA: TGTGCCAGCAGCTTAGGAACCGGACAGGGGACCTACGAGCAGTACTTC.

This clonotype was detected a few times. The chain couples TRBV3-1 to TRBJ1-3; D uncertain. Germline-derived CDR1 and CDR2 are LGHDT and YNNKEL (reference sequence). V was cut by 2 bases and J by 0 bases, with 8 bases left in between. This CDR3 has 15 amino acids. Here the CDR3 DNA reads TGTGCCAGCAGCCAAAGGGTGTTCTCTGGAAACACCATATATTTT. Protein sequence: CASSQRVFSGNTIYF.

The genes are TRBV11-2 and TRBJ2-7; TRBD2 is a possible D gene (6 bases). The CDR3 spans 15 residues. Trimming took off 0 bases at V and 3 bases at J, with 12 bases between the two ends. The germline V gene has CDR1 SGHAT and CDR2 FQNNGV. DNA for the CDR3: TGTGCCAGCAGCTTAGATATAGCGGCTGGCTACGAGCAGTACTTC. It translates to CASSLDIAAGYEQYF.

The chain links TRBV11-2 to TRBJ2-5; tentatively, D is TRBD1 (6 bases). The CDR3 has 13 amino acids. Trimming pared 7 bases from V and 5 bases from J, leaving 14 bases between. CDR1 is SGHAT and CDR2 is FQNNGV in the germline V gene. CDR3 sequence: CASNTGSSETQYF. In DNA, the CDR3 is TGTGCCAGCAACACAGGGTCCTCGGAGACCCAGTACTTC.

The J gene is TRBJ2-7, the V gene TRBV6-5; TRBD1 matches 9 bases. CDR1 is MNHEY and CDR2 is SVGAGI in the germline V gene. V was pared by 6 bases and J by 6 bases, with 12 bases of the junction left unmatched. CDR3 length: 15 amino acids. The CDR3 sequence: CASSLTGGLAGEQYF. The CDR3 DNA sequence: TGTGCCAGCAGCCTTACAGGGGGCCTGGCGGGCGAGCAGTACTTC.